The 21 T cell receptor beta chains below were found in one sample sequenced in a study of T cells after somatic rescue of genetic block. Profiling relied on immunoSEQ multiplex PCR, and the TCRdb table lists in-frame clones only, not all of them. The sample carries tens of thousands of clones, roughly 93% recorded once. The specimen sequenced was peripheral blood mononuclear cells (PBMCs). The origin of the receptors is a man aged 25-45 years.

The chain recombines TRBV5-1 with TRBJ2-3; no firm D call. CDR1 is SGHRS, CDR2 YFSETQ, per germline. Trimming removed 4 bases from V and 0 bases from J, with 9 bases in between. This CDR3 is 14 amino acids long. The CDR3 coding sequence is TGCGCCAGCAGCCAAGGAGTTAGCACAGATACGCAGTATTTT. Translation: CASSQGVSTDTQYF.

The V and J genes are TRBV19 and TRBJ1-2; D remains ambiguous. The germline V gene encodes CDR1 LNHDA and CDR2 SQIVND (reference sequence). The CDR3 is made up of 14 amino acids. The V end lost 3 bases, the J end lost 5 bases, and 13 bases lay between the germline ends. CDR3 coding DNA: TGTGCCAGTAGTATGTCGGTCCGGAGGTATGGCTACACCTTC. This gives the protein CASSMSVRRYGYTF.

The V call is TRBV19, the J call TRBJ2-7; TRBD1 is a possible D gene (5 bases). Trimming pared 6 bases from V and 2 bases from J, leaving 11 bases between. The CDR3 is made up of 13 amino acids. Germline V lookup: CDR1 LNHDA, CDR2 SQIVND (reference sequence). CDR3: CASSETDPYEQYF. CDR3 coding DNA: TGTGCCAGTAGCGAGACAGATCCCTACGAGCAGTACTTC.

This clone is categorized as medium-sized. This rearrangement joins TRBV9 to TRBJ1-1, with 7 bases identical to TRBD1. Germline loops: CDR1 SGDLS, CDR2 YYNGEE. The CDR3 spans 16 residues. Trimming removed 1 base from V and 0 bases from J; junction bases left unmatched: 6. Here the CDR3 reads CASSVQPGGMNTEAFF. The CDR3 DNA reads TGTGCCAGCAGCGTACAGCCAGGGGGTATGAACACTGAAGCTTTCTTT.

The gene calls are TRBV5-6 and TRBJ2-2; D not resolved. V lost 2 bases, J lost 0 bases, and 11 bases lay in between. The CDR3 loop spans 16 amino acids. The germline gives CDR1 SGHDT, CDR2 YYEEEE. The CDR3 DNA follows: TGTGCCAGCAGCTTTTATGCTTCCGCGAACACCGGGGAGCTGTTTTTT. Its protein product is CASSFYASANTGELFF.

V is TRBV7-2 and J is TRBJ1-3; D is undetermined. Germline loops: CDR1 SGHTA, CDR2 FQGNSA. The CDR3 totals 11 residues. Trimming stripped 3 bases from V and 10 bases from J, with 7 bases between. CDR3 sequence reads: CASSFGRTIYF. The DNA of the CDR3 is TGTGCCAGCAGCTTCGGGAGAACCATATATTTT.

The CDR3 spells CASSLKAEFGYTF. DNA for the CDR3: TGTGCCAGCAGCTTAAAGGCAGAGTTTGGCTACACCTTC. This chain links TRBV7-8 with TRBJ1-2; D unresolved. This CDR3 comprises 13 residues. From germline, CDR1 is SGHVS and CDR2 FQNEAQ. The V end was cut by 2 bases, the J end by 7 bases, with 11 bases between.

This chain joins TRBV5-1 and TRBJ2-4; no firm D call. The CDR3 length is 10 residues. CDR1 and CDR2 (germline): SGHRS, YFSETQ. V was trimmed by 3 bases and J by 8 bases, leaving 3 bases between them. CDR3 sequence (DNA): TGCGCCAGCAGCTGGGACATTCAGTACTTC. This sequence encodes CASSWDIQYF.

The chain uses TRBV10-1 and TRBJ1-6; D is perhaps TRBD1 (5 bases). Germline V CDR1 and CDR2: WNHNN, SYGVQD (reference sequence). CDR3 length equals 14 residues. V lost 3 bases, J lost 9 bases, and 12 bases lay in between. The CDR3 sequence is CASSDGGSGSPLHF. CDR3 coding DNA: TGCGCCAGCAGTGACGGGGGGTCAGGTTCACCCCTCCACTTT.

This clone was observed once. The chain has TRBV6-5 and TRBJ1-1, with 10 bases identical to TRBD1. The V and J ends lost 6 bases and 4 bases, in that order; junction bases with no gene match: 5. The length of the CDR3 is 14 residues. Germline V gene lookup returns CDR1 MNHEY and CDR2 SVGAGI. The CDR3 here is CASSRDRGSTEAFF. CDR3 in DNA: TGTGCCAGCAGCCGGGACAGGGGTAGCACTGAAGCTTTCTTT.

This clone was found once. The rearrangement joins TRBV5-1 to TRBJ2-7, with no clear D. V shed 7 bases and J shed 0 bases, with 11 bases lying between them. The CDR3 has 13 amino acids. CDR1 and CDR2 from the germline V gene are SGHRS and YFSETQ. CDR3 in amino acids: CASGPQSSYEQYF. The DNA for the CDR3 is TGCGCCAGCGGGCCGCAGAGCTCCTACGAGCAGTACTTC.

The CDR3 DNA reads TGTGCCAGCAGCTTAACGACAGTACCGAACACTGAAGCTTTCTTT. It translates to CASSLTTVPNTEAFF. This sequence joins TRBV7-3 and TRBJ1-1, with D perhaps TRBD1 (5 bases). Trimming cost V 0 bases and J 1 base, with 9 bases left between them. Germline V gene sequence: CDR1 SGHTA, CDR2 FQGTGA. CDR3 length: 15 amino acids.

CDR3 bases: TGCGCCAGCAGCCAAGATCCGAGGGGGGCGCTCGCCGGGGAGCTGTTTTTT. It specifies CASSQDPRGALAGELFF. J is TRBJ2-2 and V is TRBV4-1, with D tentatively TRBD1 or TRBD2 (6 bases each). The V end was cut by 0 bases, the J end by 6 bases, with 17 bases between. The CDR3 sequence is 17 residues long. Germline V lookup: CDR1 MGHRA, CDR2 YSYEKL.

The V gene is TRBV28, the J gene TRBJ1-2; unclear D gene. Germline CDR1 is MDHEN and CDR2 is SYDVKM. Trimming left V 6 bases short and J 5 bases short, with 10 bases between. The CDR3 extends over 12 amino acids. CDR3 sequence reads: CASRSSIYGYTF. CDR3 nucleotides: TGTGCCAGCAGGTCATCCATTTATGGCTACACCTTC.

In regard to this clone: This may be a read error: a much more frequent sequence differs by one nucleotide. The V call is TRBV27, the J call TRBJ2-1, with D perhaps being TRBD1 or TRBD2 (6 bases each). In germline, CDR1 is MNHEY, CDR2 SMNVEV (reference sequence). CDR3 length: 13 amino acids. CDR3 sequence (DNA): TGTACCAGCAGACGCGGGACATACAATGAGCAGTTCTTC. This sequence encodes CTSRRGTYNEQFF.

This chain joins TRBV18 and TRBJ2-1, with D perhaps TRBD2 (5 bases). The germline V and J ends were trimmed by 3 bases and 1 base, with 16 bases remaining between them. CDR3 length: 17 residues. Germline assignment: CDR1 KGHSH and CDR2 LQKENI. The CDR3 sequence is CASSPSDSVVSYNEQFF. The CDR3, as DNA: TGTGCCAGCTCACCGAGCGATAGCGTCGTGTCCTACAATGAGCAGTTCTTC.

This clone has a handful of counts. V is TRBV27 and J is TRBJ2-5, with unresolved D. Germline V CDR1 and CDR2: MNHEY, SMNVEV (reference sequence). There are 14 residues in the CDR3. Trimming removed 5 bases from V and 4 bases from J, with 14 bases in between. The CDR3 nucleotides are TGTGCCAGCAGTCCACGGTCGGCAAGAGAGACCCAGTACTTC. Protein sequence: CASSPRSARETQYF.

This rearrangement joins TRBV2 to TRBJ1-2; no clear D gene. V was clipped by 4 bases and J by 5 bases, with 5 bases between them. The CDR3 runs 11 residues. Germline V CDR1 and CDR2: SNHLY, FYNNEI. The DNA of the CDR3 is TGTGCCAGCAGTGTTCAATATGGCTACACCTTC. This gives the protein CASSVQYGYTF.

This chain's CDR3 is CASSLRRQANQPQHF. CDR3 DNA: TGTGCCAGCAGTCTTAGACGACAGGCCAATCAGCCCCAGCATTTT. The chain carries TRBV27 and TRBJ1-5, with D possibly matching TRBD1 (6 bases). Deletions cut 5 bases from V and 3 bases from J, with 14 bases between. In germline, CDR1 is MNHEY, CDR2 SMNVEV (reference sequence). This CDR3 contains 15 residues.

V and J are TRBV29-1 and TRBJ2-3; 7 bases are shared with TRBD2. Per the germline V gene, CDR1 is SQVTM and CDR2 is ANQGSEA. With V trimmed by 2 bases and J by 2 bases, 7 bases remained unmatched. CDR3 length: 15 residues. As DNA, the CDR3 is TGCAGCGTTGAACAGTGGGGGAGGGACACAGATACGCAGTATTTT. Its protein is CSVEQWGRDTDTQYF.

V gene TRBV27 combines with J gene TRBJ1-1; 9 nucleotides align to TRBD1. After removal of 7 bases from V and 6 bases from J, the junction contained 9 bases not matched to a gene. CDR3 length: 14 amino acids. The germline CDR1 and CDR2 sequences are MNHEY and SMNVEV (reference sequence). The CDR3 reads CASKGRQGGAEAFF. The CDR3 coding sequence is TGTGCCAGCAAAGGGAGACAGGGGGGGGCTGAAGCTTTCTTT.